This TCR beta chain was documented in a study of early T cells in non-severe SARS-CoV-2 infection. Turning to the study itself: Unpaired chains resulted from sequencing bulk RNA of unsorted whole blood. Study-wide results and limits: VDJdb matching skewed toward anti-spike CD8 responses, missing private and CD4 specificities.

The germline V gene has CDR1 MGHRA and CDR2 YSYEKL. Trimming cost V 2 bases and J 2 bases, with 7 bases left between them. The CDR3 length is 13 residues. This clonotype was counted many times. The antigen is not known. Individual cDNA molecules were tagged with unique molecular identifiers. Using its own MiXCR run on the 5' RACE reads, TCRdb lists one record per CDR3 protein. Among roughly 40,000 distinct CDR3 sequences, over 4% were seen once, and the ten largest hold 4.8%. This rearrangement joins TRBV4-1 to TRBJ2-7; maybe TRBD2 (5 bases). Sequencing input: whole blood. This sequence was found in an adult who was a healthcare worker with PCR-confirmed SARS-CoV-2 infection or an uninfected control (not recorded which). CDR3 sequence: CASSQILAYEQYF. The CDR3 DNA reads as TGCGCCAGCAGCCAAATACTAGCCTACGAGCAGTACTTC.